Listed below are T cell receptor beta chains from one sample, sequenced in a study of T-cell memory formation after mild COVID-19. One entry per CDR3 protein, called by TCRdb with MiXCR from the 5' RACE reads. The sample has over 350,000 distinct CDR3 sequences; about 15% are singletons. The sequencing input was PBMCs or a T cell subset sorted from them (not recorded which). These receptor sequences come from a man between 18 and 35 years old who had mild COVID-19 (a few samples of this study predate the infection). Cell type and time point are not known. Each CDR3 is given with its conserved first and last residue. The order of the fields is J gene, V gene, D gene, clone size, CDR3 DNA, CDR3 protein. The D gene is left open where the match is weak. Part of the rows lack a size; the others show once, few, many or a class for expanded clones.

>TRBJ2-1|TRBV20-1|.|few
TGCAGTGCTAGAGATTGGGGGCCGCACAATGAGCAGTTCTTC
CSARDWGPHNEQFF
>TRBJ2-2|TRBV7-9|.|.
TGTGCCAGCAGCTCGCCCCCACCGAAAACCGGGGAGCTGTTTTTT
CASSSPPPKTGELFF
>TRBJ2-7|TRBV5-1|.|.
TGCGCCAGCAGCTTGGGGCAGAACTCCTACGAGCAGTACTTC
CASSLGQNSYEQYF
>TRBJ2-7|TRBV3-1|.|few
TGTGCCAGCAGCCAAGACCAGATCACTAGCAACTACGAGCAGTACTTC
CASSQDQITSNYEQYF
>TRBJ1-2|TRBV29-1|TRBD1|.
TGCAGCGGTGACAGGGGAGGTGACTATGGCTACACCTTC
CSGDRGGDYGYTF
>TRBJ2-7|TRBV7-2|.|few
TGTGCCAGCAGCTTAGCGGCGGGACTTACCTACGAGCAGTACTTC
CASSLAAGLTYEQYF
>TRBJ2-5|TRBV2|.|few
TGTGCCAGCAGTGATTCCGGGACTGTGGAGACCCAGTACTTC
CASSDSGTVETQYF
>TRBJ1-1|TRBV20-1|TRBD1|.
TGCAGTGCTAGAGTCGGACAGGGTCGGACTAACACTGAAGCTTTCTTT
CSARVGQGRTNTEAFF
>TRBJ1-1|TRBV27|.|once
TGTGCCAGCAGTTTATCCCCGGCTACGGGGATCTTT
CASSLSPATGIF
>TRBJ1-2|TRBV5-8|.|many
TGTGCCAGCAGCTTGGAAAGGACGGCGTCCTCGTCAGCTAACTATGGCTACACCTTC
CASSLERTASSSANYGYTF
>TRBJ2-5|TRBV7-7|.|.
TGTGCTAGCAGCTCCACTACAGGGTCAGAGACCCAGTACTTC
CASSSTTGSETQYF
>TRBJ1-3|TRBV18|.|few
TGTGCCAGCTCATCTTACCTAGAGCACTCTGGAAACACCATATATTTT
CASSSYLEHSGNTIYF
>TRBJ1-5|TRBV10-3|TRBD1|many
TGTGCCATCAATAGGGGGCTGGATGAGCCCCAGCATTTT
CAINRGLDEPQHF
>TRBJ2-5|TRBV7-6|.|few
TGTGCCAGCAGCCCCCTACCCCTCCAGCCGGGATCCGAGACCCAGTACTTC
CASSPLPLQPGSETQYF
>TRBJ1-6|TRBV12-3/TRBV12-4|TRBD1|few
TGTGCCAGCAGTTACGGGACAGGGGGAATCTTTTCACCCCTCCACTTT
CASSYGTGGIFSPLHF
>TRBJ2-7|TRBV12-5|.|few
TGTGCTAGTGGTTTGGGGGGCCTCTCCGGCTCCTACGAGCAGTACTTC
CASGLGGLSGSYEQYF
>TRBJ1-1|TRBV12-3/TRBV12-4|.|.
TGTGCCAGCAGTTTAGCAAGGATGGGCACTGAAGCTTTCTTT
CASSLARMGTEAFF
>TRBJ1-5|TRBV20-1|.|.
TGCAGTGCTAGACCCTTTGGGCAGCCCCAGCATTTT
CSARPFGQPQHF
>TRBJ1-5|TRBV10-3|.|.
TGTGCCATCAGTGAGTCGGTGGCAAGGGAAAATCAGCCCCAGCATTTT
CAISESVARENQPQHF
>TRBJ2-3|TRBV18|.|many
TGTGCCAGCTCAGGACTCACAGATACGCAGTATTTT
CASSGLTDTQYF
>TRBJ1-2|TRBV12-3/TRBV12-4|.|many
TGTGCCAGCAGTCCCGGGAGGGGCTATGGCTACACCTTC
CASSPGRGYGYTF
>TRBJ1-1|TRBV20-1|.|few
TGCAGTGCTAGGAGGGTGGAACACACTGAAGCTTTCTTT
CSARRVEHTEAFF
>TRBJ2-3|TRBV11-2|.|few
TGTGCCAGCAGCCCAGGGTTCTACACAGATACGCAGTATTTT
CASSPGFYTDTQYF
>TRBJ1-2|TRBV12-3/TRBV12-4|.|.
TGTGCCAGCAGTTTGCGGCGTTTTAACTATGGCTACACCTTC
CASSLRRFNYGYTF
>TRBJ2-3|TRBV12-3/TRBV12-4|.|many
TGTGCCAGCAGTTCCCAGGGGGGAACGCAGTATTTT
CASSSQGGTQYF
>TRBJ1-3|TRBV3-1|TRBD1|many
TGTGCCAGCAGCCAAGATTCAGGGGGCTCTGGAAACACCATATATTTT
CASSQDSGGSGNTIYF
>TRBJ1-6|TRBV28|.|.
TGTGCCAGCAGTCCTGGACGGACATATAATTCACCCCTCCACTTT
CASSPGRTYNSPLHF
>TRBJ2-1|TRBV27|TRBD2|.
TGTGCCAGCAGTCCGCGAACGGGACTAGCGGGGGATGAGCAGTTCTTC
CASSPRTGLAGDEQFF
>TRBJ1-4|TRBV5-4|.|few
TGTGCCAGCAGCTTGCGACAGGATGGTAATGAAAAACTGTTTTTT
CASSLRQDGNEKLFF
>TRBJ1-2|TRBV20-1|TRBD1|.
TGCAGTGCCCCAAACGCAGGGGGCTATAACTATGGCTACACCTTC
CSAPNAGGYNYGYTF
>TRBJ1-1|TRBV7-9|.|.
TGTGCCAGCAGCCATGGGGACACTGAAGCTTTCTTT
CASSHGDTEAFF
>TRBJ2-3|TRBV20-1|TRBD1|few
TGCAGTGCCAGGTCTGGGACAGGGGCCCCAGATACGCAGTATTTT
CSARSGTGAPDTQYF
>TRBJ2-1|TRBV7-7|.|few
TGTGCTAGCAGCTCCGTTCCCTACAATGAGCAGTTCTTC
CASSSVPYNEQFF
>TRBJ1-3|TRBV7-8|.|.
TGTGCCAGCAGCTTAGCCTTAAACGGAAACACCATATATTTT
CASSLALNGNTIYF
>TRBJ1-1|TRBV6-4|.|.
TGTGCCAGCAGAGGGACGGCGGGGAACACTGAAGCTTTCTTT
CASRGTAGNTEAFF
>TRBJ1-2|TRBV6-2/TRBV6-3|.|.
TGTGCCAGCAAGGACAGAGCTAACTATGGCTACACCTTC
CASKDRANYGYTF
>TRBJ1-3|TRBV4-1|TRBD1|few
TGCGCCAGCAGCCTCCCCCCGGGCAGGGGGCGAAGAGGAAACACCATATATTTT
CASSLPPGRGRRGNTIYF
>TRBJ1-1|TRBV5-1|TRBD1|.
TGCGCCAGCAGCTGGGGGGACAGATTGAACACTGAAGCTTTCTTT
CASSWGDRLNTEAFF
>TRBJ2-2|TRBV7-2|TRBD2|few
TGTGCCAGCAGCTTAGTAGCGGGGGCCCGGAGTCGGGAGCTGTTTTTT
CASSLVAGARSRELFF
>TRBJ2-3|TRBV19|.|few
TGTGCCAGTAAGACAACCTGGGAGCTCACGGATACGCAGTATTTT
CASKTTWELTDTQYF
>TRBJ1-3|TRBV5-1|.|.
TGCGCCAGCAGCGCCGGACTGTACTCTGGAAACACCATATATTTT
CASSAGLYSGNTIYF
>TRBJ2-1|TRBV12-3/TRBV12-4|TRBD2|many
TGTGCCAACCCGGGACTAGCTTACAATGAGCAGTTCTTC
CANPGLAYNEQFF
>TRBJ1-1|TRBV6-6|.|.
TGTGCCAGCACTCCTGAAGCTTTCTTT
CASTPEAFF
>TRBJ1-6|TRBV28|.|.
TGTGCCAGCATGGAGGGATCCTATAATTCACCCCTCCACTTT
CASMEGSYNSPLHF
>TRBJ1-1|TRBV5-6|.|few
TGTGCCAGCAGCTTTGGGGGAGTAAACGCGAACACTGAAGCTTTCTTT
CASSFGGVNANTEAFF
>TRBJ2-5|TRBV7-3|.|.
TGTGCCAGCAGCCCTCGTGAGGGGGCGGGGGGCCAAGAGACCCAGTACTTC
CASSPREGAGGQETQYF
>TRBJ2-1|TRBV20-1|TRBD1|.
TGCAGTGCTGGGACAGGGGCCCCCTACAATGAGCAGTTCTTC
CSAGTGAPYNEQFF
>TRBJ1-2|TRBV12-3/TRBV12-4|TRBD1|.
TGTGCCAGCAGTAATCCCCCGGGACAGGCCATCTACACCTTC
CASSNPPGQAIYTF
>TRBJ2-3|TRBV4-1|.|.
TGCGCCAGCAGCCAAGTTGGCCTGAGGGATACGCAGTATTTT
CASSQVGLRDTQYF
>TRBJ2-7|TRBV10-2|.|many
TGCGCCAGCAGTGAGTCGTGGGGCCCCTACGAGCAGTACTTC
CASSESWGPYEQYF
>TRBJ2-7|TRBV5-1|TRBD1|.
TGCGCCAGCAGCTTAAGGGGGCTCCACGAGCAGTACTTC
CASSLRGLHEQYF
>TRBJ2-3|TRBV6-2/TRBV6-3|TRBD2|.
TGTGCCAGCAGACTAGCGTCGACCCACACAGATACGCAGTATTTT
CASRLASTHTDTQYF
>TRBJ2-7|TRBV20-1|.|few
TGCAGTGCTAGAGATCCAGGGGCTAGCTCCTACGAGCAGTACTTC
CSARDPGASSYEQYF
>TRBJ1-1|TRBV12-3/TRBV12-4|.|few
TGTGCCAGCTCAGGTGGCACGGGAATTTTGGAAGCTTTCTTT
CASSGGTGILEAFF
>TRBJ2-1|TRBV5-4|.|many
TGTGCCAGCAGCTTTGGTCCAGGGTGGAATGAGCAGTTCTTC
CASSFGPGWNEQFF
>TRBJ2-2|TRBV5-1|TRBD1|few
TGCGCCAGCAGTTTTACAGGGGGCGCGGCCGGGGAGCTGTTTTTT
CASSFTGGAAGELFF
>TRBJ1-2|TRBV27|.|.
TGTGCCAGCAGCGGGGGGAGGGCGCGAACCTTC
CASSGGRARTF